The T cell receptor beta chain described here comes from a study of T-cell memory formation after mild COVID-19. V was cut by 4 bases and J by 3 bases, with 16 bases left in between. The V gene's germline CDR1 is SGHTA and CDR2 FQGNSA. The length of the CDR3 is 15 residues. This clonotype appeared a few times. The antigen is unknown. TCRdb redid the calling of the 5' RACE reads with MiXCR, one entry per CDR3 protein. This table has a few hundred thousand distinct CDR3 sequences, approximately 15% appearing once. Study-wide findings and caveats: A second wave expanding day 15 to 37 was CD4+-biased; contracting clones were balanced.

This TCR was sampled from a young man who had mild COVID-19 (a few samples of this study predate the infection). Cell type and time point are not known. The V call is TRBV7-2, the J call TRBJ2-7; TRBD1 or TRBD2 may be the D gene (7 bases each). Material for sequencing was PBMCs or a T cell subset sorted from them (not recorded which). CDR3 loop: CASSSQGGGFYEQYV. The CDR3 DNA is TGTGCCAGCAGCTCGCAGGGGGGGGGATTCTACGAGCAGTACGTC.